This T cell receptor beta chain was captured in a study of cytomegalovirus exposure and HLA in healthy donors. The CDR3 is 15 amino acids. V was pared by 2 bases and J by 1 base, with 12 bases between. CDR1 and CDR2 (germline): SGDLS, YYNGEE. This clone has only a few counts. The table came from immunoSEQ multiplex PCR; TCRdb's copy has only in-frame clones and leaves some out. This table holds 220,000 or so clones, roughly 84% found once. This chain connects TRBV9 to TRBJ1-1; possible D gene TRBD1, 6 bases. The sample was PBMCs. The clonotype comes from a woman aged 25 to 39 in good health and CMV-seropositive. DNA of the CDR3: TGTGCCAGCAGCGTCATGGACAGCGCGAACACTGAAGCTTTCTTT. Protein sequence: CASSVMDSANTEAFF. Looking up the rest from reference TRBV9 and TRBJ1-1 gives the full variable domain: DSGVTQTPKHLITATGQRVTLRCSPRSGDLSVYWYQQSLDQGLQFLIQYYNGEERAKGNILERFSAQQFPDLHSELNLSSLELGDSALYFCASSVMDSANTEAFFGQGTRLTVV.